What follows are 7 T cell receptor beta chains derived from one specimen sequenced in a study of blood T cells in healthy people across ages. The use of a sample-barcoded 5' primer and a J-beta primer mix characterized a second PCR of about 6 to 12 cycles. TCRdb redid the calling of the 5' RACE reads with MiXCR, one entry per CDR3 protein. The sample yields just over 800,000 distinct CDR3 sequences, around 62% seen once. The sample taken for sequencing was blood. The source of these receptors is a young man in good health.

The chain recombines TRBV29-1 with TRBJ2-5; TRBD1 matches at 11 bases. CDR3 length: 14 amino acids. V shed 6 bases and J 4 bases; nucleotides not matched to a gene: 7. Per germline, CDR1 SQVTM and CDR2 ANQGSEA. The CDR3 protein is CSVVDRGLRETQYF. CDR3 nucleotide sequence: TGCAGCGTCGTGGACAGGGGGCTTAGAGAGACCCAGTACTTC.

The CDR3 sequence: CASSQEGLPGKETQYF. The CDR3 DNA reads TGTGCCAGCAGCCAAGAGGGTTTACCGGGGAAAGAGACCCAGTACTTC. The rearrangement joins TRBV3-1 to TRBJ2-5, with a weak D call TRBD2 (5 bases). The germline V gene encodes CDR1 LGHDT and CDR2 YNNKEL (reference sequence). The CDR3 covers 16 residues. Deletions cut 0 bases from V and 3 bases from J, with 14 bases between.

This clonotype turned up a few times. The chain combines TRBV4-1 with TRBJ1-6; possibly TRBD1 for D (5 bases). The germline V and J ends were trimmed by 1 base and 10 bases, with 14 bases remaining between them. The CDR3 has 15 residues. CDR1 is MGHRA, CDR2 YSYEKL, per germline. The CDR3 here is CASSQVGGLGSPLHF. The CDR3 region has the DNA TGCGCCAGCAGCCAAGTTGGGGGATTGGGCTCACCCCTCCACTTT.

The gene calls are TRBV7-3 and TRBJ2-1; TRBD1 agrees at 7 bases. V shed 6 bases, J shed 6 bases, and the junction held 11 bases outside the gene matches. The CDR3 runs 15 residues. The germline CDR1 and CDR2 sequences are SGHTA and FQGTGA. CDR3 nucleotide sequence: TGTGCCAGCAGACCTAGTGGTTCAGGGGGCAATGAGCAGTTCTTC. Its protein is CASRPSGSGGNEQFF.

The chain has TRBV25-1 and TRBJ1-2; 7 bases map to TRBD1. The trim removed 4 bases at V and 4 bases at J, leaving 3 bases unmatched. The CDR3 contains 13 residues. In germline, CDR1 is MGHDK, CDR2 SYGVNS. This chain's CDR3 is CASSAGQVYGYTF. The CDR3 DNA sequence: TGTGCCAGCAGTGCCGGACAGGTCTATGGCTACACCTTC.

This sequence joins TRBV20-1 and TRBJ2-7, with TRBD2 identical over 8 bases. Trimming cost V 0 bases and J 5 bases; bases outside gene matches: 15. In germline, CDR1 is DFQATT, CDR2 SNEGSKA (reference sequence). This CDR3 has 17 residues. CDR3 loop: CSARDSLWVAGINEQYV. The CDR3 DNA follows: TGCAGTGCTAGAGATTCTCTCTGGGTAGCGGGGATAAACGAGCAGTACGTC.

In this sample, this clonotype turned up once. J is TRBJ1-1 and V is TRBV12-3 or TRBV12-4; D is uncertain. The CDR3 is 12 amino acids. The V gene lost 3 bases and the J gene lost 8 bases, with 10 bases spanning the gap. Here the CDR3 reads CASSFASGEAFF. Here the CDR3 DNA reads TGTGCCAGCAGTTTTGCATCGGGGGAAGCTTTCTTT.